Following are 28 T cell receptor beta chains from one sample sequenced in a study of neoadjuvant anti-PD-1 for oral cavity cancer. Libraries were prepared by immunoSEQ multiplex PCR; TCRdb keeps only in-frame clonotypes and omits some of them. Found here are about 68,000 clones, about 85% of them singletons; the top ten hold approximately 3%. Noted time point: after neoadjuvant nivolumab, at surgical resection. Sequencing used PBMCs, obtained after nivolumab (anti-PD-1) treatment. The receptors originated from a person between 40 and 85 years old with oral cavity squamous cell carcinoma.

The chain employs TRBV5-6 and TRBJ2-2, with D unresolved. The CDR3 covers 12 residues. The V gene's germline CDR1 is SGHDT and CDR2 YYEEEE. The V end lost 4 bases, the J end lost 6 bases, and 7 bases lay between the germline ends. CDR3 in amino acids: CASSPQPGELFF. The CDR3 DNA reads TGTGCCAGCAGCCCCCAGCCCGGGGAGCTGTTTTTT. Supplemented by reference TRBV5-6 and TRBJ2-2, the full variable domain reads DAGVTQSPTHLIKTRGQQVTLRCSPKSGHDTVSWYQQALGQGPQFIFQYYEEEERQRGNFPDRFSGHQFPNYSSELNVNALLLGDSALYLCASSPQPGELFFGEGSRLTVL.

The rearrangement joins TRBV7-8 to TRBJ1-1; TRBD1 is a possible D gene (5 bases). Per germline, CDR1 SGHVS and CDR2 FQNEAQ. The CDR3 is 13 residues long. The ends were cut back, 5 bases at V and 4 bases at J, with 11 bases in the middle. The CDR3 loop reads CASSRGLSTEAFF. DNA of the CDR3: TGTGCCAGCAGCCGGGGACTGTCCACTGAAGCTTTCTTT.

V usage is TRBV19 and J usage is TRBJ2-1, with 10 bases that match TRBD1. The germline V gene encodes CDR1 LNHDA and CDR2 SQIVND (reference sequence). The length of the CDR3 is 15 residues. Germline trimming cut 7 bases from V and 2 bases from J; bases unmatched to any gene: 5. The CDR3 region is CASTLGQGTYNEQFF. In nucleotides, the CDR3 is TGTGCCAGTACCCTGGGACAGGGGACCTACAATGAGCAGTTCTTC. Supplemented by reference TRBV19 and TRBJ2-1, the full variable domain reads DGGITQSPKYLFRKEGQNVTLSCEQNLNHDAMYWYRQDPGQGLRLIYYSQIVNDFQKGDIAEGYSVSREKKESFPLTVTSAQKNPTAFYLCASTLGQGTYNEQFFGPGTRLTVL.

The chain carries TRBV10-1 and TRBJ2-7, with TRBD1 matching 11 bases. The CDR3 loop spans 15 amino acids. Germline assignment: CDR1 WNHNN and CDR2 SYGVQD (reference sequence). V was pared by 6 bases and J by 3 bases, with 7 bases of the junction left unmatched. CDR3 amino acids: CASSSGTGGIYEQYF. The CDR3 nucleotides are TGCGCCAGCAGCTCTGGGACAGGGGGAATCTACGAGCAGTACTTC.

The chain carries TRBV6-1 and TRBJ2-7, with a tentative D call TRBD1 (5 bases). The CDR3 covers 13 residues. V was shortened by 8 bases and J by 3 bases, with 14 bases between the two germline ends. Germline CDR1 is MNHNS and CDR2 is SASEGT. CDR3 nucleotide sequence: TGTGCCAGCTCAGGACAAAACGTCTACGAGCAGTACTTC. Its protein product is CASSGQNVYEQYF.

The V call is TRBV10-3, the J call TRBJ1-2; no clear D gene. Trimming cost V 0 bases and J 5 bases, with 10 bases left between them. CDR3 length: 14 residues. Germline V CDR1 and CDR2: ENHRY, SYGVKD. This chain's CDR3 is CAISESEDGYGYTF. The CDR3 DNA reads as TGTGCCATCAGTGAGTCGGAGGATGGGTATGGCTACACCTTC.

The chain carries TRBV6-5 and TRBJ1-1; TRBD1 matches at 9 bases. Trimming removed 6 bases from V and 11 bases from J; junction bases left unmatched: 10. Germline CDR1 reads MNHEY; CDR2 reads SVGAGI. The CDR3 sequence is 13 residues long. For the CDR3, the DNA is TGTGCCAGCAGCCGCCCCGGGGACAGGGAGGCTTTCTTT. Its translation: CASSRPGDREAFF.

The CDR3 protein is CASSSPSLAGVGELFF. For the CDR3, the DNA is TGTGCCAGCAGTTCCCCCTCACTAGCGGGAGTCGGGGAGCTGTTTTTT. The chain employs TRBV28 and TRBJ2-2; TRBD2 aligns across 11 bases. The CDR3 consists of 16 residues. J was trimmed by 7 bases and V by 4 bases; bases with no gene match: 8. CDR1 MDHEN and CDR2 SYDVKM come from the germline V gene. Using reference TRBV28 and TRBJ2-2 for the parts outside the CDR3, the full variable domain is DVKVTQSSRYLVKRTGEKVFLECVQDMDHENMFWYRQDPGLGLRLIYFSYDVKMKEKGDIPEGYSVSREKKERFSLILESASTNQTSMYLCASSSPSLAGVGELFFGEGSRLTVL.

This clone was observed a single time. This chain links TRBV10-2 with TRBJ1-2; TRBD1 might be the D (6 bases). Looked up from germline, CDR1 is WSHSY and CDR2 is SAAADI. The CDR3 totals 13 residues. Trimming took off 7 bases at V and 2 bases at J, with 11 bases between the two ends. CDR3 in DNA: TGCGCCAGCAACACAGGGCTAAACTATGGCTACACCTTC. It codes for CASNTGLNYGYTF.

The CDR3 DNA is TGTGCCAGCAGCTTGGCCTCCCAGATCACAGATACGCAGTATTTT. It codes for CASSLASQITDTQYF. This sequence joins TRBV11-2 and TRBJ2-3; no clear D gene. Germline CDR1 is SGHAT and CDR2 is FQNNGV. V gave up 3 bases and J gave up 2 bases, with 12 bases separating them. The CDR3 runs 15 residues.

This sequence joins TRBV9 and TRBJ1-2, with D perhaps matching TRBD1 (5 bases). Deletions cut 3 bases from V and 1 base from J, with 13 bases between. The CDR3 has 15 amino acids. Germline CDR1 is SGDLS and CDR2 is YYNGEE. In DNA form, the CDR3 reads TGTGCCAGCAGCGGTCGAGGACATAGTAACTATGGCTACACCTTC. It translates to CASSGRGHSNYGYTF. Looking up the rest from reference TRBV9 and TRBJ1-2 gives the full variable domain: DSGVTQTPKHLITATGQRVTLRCSPRSGDLSVYWYQQSLDQGLQFLIQYYNGEERAKGNILERFSAQQFPDLHSELNLSSLELGDSALYFCASSGRGHSNYGYTFGSGTRLTVV.

The chain has TRBV2 and TRBJ2-7; D possibly corresponds to TRBD2 (5 bases). V lost 3 bases to trimming and J lost 2 bases, with 11 bases between them. CDR1 SNHLY and CDR2 FYNNEI come from the germline V gene. CDR3 length: 14 amino acids. CDR3 bases: TGTGCCAGCAGTGACGGGGAGACCCCCTACGAGCAGTACTTC. It encodes CASSDGETPYEQYF.

This sequence joins TRBV7-2 and TRBJ2-7; D is ambiguous. The germline gives CDR1 SGHTA, CDR2 FQGNSA. CDR3 size: 11 residues. Trimming stripped 5 bases from V and 2 bases from J, with 4 bases between. CDR3 residues: CASSRAYEQYF. The CDR3 bases are TGTGCCAGCAGCCGAGCCTACGAGCAGTACTTC.

The rearrangement links TRBV2 to TRBJ2-5; the match to TRBD1 covers 9 bases. The V and J ends lost 2 bases and 4 bases, in that order; junction bases with no gene match: 5. Looked up from germline, CDR1 is SNHLY and CDR2 is FYNNEI. This CDR3 is 15 amino acids long. CDR3 sequence (DNA): TGTGCCAGCAGTGAACGGGACAGGGTAGGAGAGACCCAGTACTTC. Residues: CASSERDRVGETQYF.

V usage is TRBV5-1 and J usage is TRBJ2-3; tentative D call: TRBD1 (5 bases). Per germline, CDR1 SGHRS and CDR2 YFSETQ. This CDR3 is 14 amino acids long. V was pared by 0 bases and J by 6 bases, with 11 bases between. In DNA form, the CDR3 reads TGCGCCAGCAGCTTGGAACCAGGGTCCGATACGCAGTATTTT. This codes for CASSLEPGSDTQYF.

The chain carries TRBV6-5 and TRBJ1-1; D unclear. The CDR3 spans 14 residues. V was trimmed by 1 base and J by 4 bases, leaving 10 bases between them. Germline lookup yields CDR1 MNHEY and CDR2 SVGAGI. The CDR3 here is CASSYLGGSTEAFF. CDR3 DNA sequence: TGTGCCAGCAGTTACTTGGGCGGATCCACTGAAGCTTTCTTT.

This chain links TRBV18 with TRBJ2-7, with a possible D match to TRBD2 (6 bases). Trimming took off 1 base at V and 4 bases at J, with 14 bases between the two ends. Germline V gene lookup returns CDR1 KGHSH and CDR2 LQKENI. The CDR3 extends over 15 amino acids. This chain's CDR3 is CASSPQVGDSYEQYF. CDR3 DNA sequence: TGTGCCAGCTCACCACAGGTGGGGGACTCTTACGAGCAGTACTTC.

This chain joins TRBV19 and TRBJ2-1; D possibly uses TRBD1 or TRBD2 (5 bases each). The CDR3 spans 16 residues. Trimming left V 5 bases short and J 4 bases short, with 18 bases between. CDR1 and CDR2 (germline): LNHDA, SQIVND (reference sequence). The CDR3: CASSVLRGSRYNEQFF. The DNA for the CDR3 is TGTGCCAGTAGTGTCCTTCGGGGCTCTAGATACAATGAGCAGTTCTTC.

The chain has TRBV28 and TRBJ1-5; TRBD1 might be the D (6 bases). Trimming took off 3 bases at V and 2 bases at J, with 11 bases between the two ends. The CDR3 has 15 amino acids. Looked up from germline, CDR1 is MDHEN and CDR2 is SYDVKM. The CDR3 protein is CASSFGGFGNQPQHF. The CDR3 DNA reads TGTGCCAGCAGTTTCGGGGGCTTCGGCAATCAGCCCCAGCATTTT.

This CDR3 reads CASRDVNEQFF. CDR3 coding DNA: TGTGCCAGCAGGGACGTAAATGAGCAGTTCTTC. The rearrangement uses TRBV6-5 and TRBJ2-1; D gene ambiguous. Germline assignment: CDR1 MNHEY and CDR2 SVGAGI. Trimming took off 6 bases at V and 7 bases at J, with 7 bases between the two ends. This CDR3 has 11 amino acids.

The chain has TRBV9 and TRBJ2-7, with 9 bases lining up with TRBD1. CDR1 is SGDLS, CDR2 YYNGEE, per germline. The V gene end was trimmed by 0 bases and the J gene end by 5 bases; junction bases not matched to a gene: 6. The CDR3 runs 15 residues. This CDR3 reads CASSVAGDRADEQYF. The CDR3 region has the DNA TGTGCCAGCAGCGTAGCCGGGGACAGGGCCGACGAGCAGTACTTC.

V and J are TRBV7-8 and TRBJ2-7; 11 bases are shared with TRBD1. V lost 4 bases and J lost 5; bases outside the gene matches: 4. The germline CDR1 and CDR2 sequences are SGHVS and FQNEAQ. CDR3 size: 14 residues. DNA for the CDR3: TGTGCCAGCAGCTCGAGGACAGGGGGCAACGAGCAGTACTTC. Its protein product is CASSSRTGGNEQYF.

The chain has TRBV21-1 and TRBJ2-7; TRBD2 was called by the table and not checked on the DNA. TRBV21-1 has pseudogene status. The CDR3 is 16 residues long. CDR3 DNA sequence: TGTGCCAGCAGCAAAGCGCTTGGAGGACCAGCCCCAGAGCAGTACTTC. It encodes CASSKALGGPAPEQYF.

The genes are TRBV21-1 and TRBJ2-7; TRBD1, the D gene given by the table, was not confirmed from the DNA. TRBV21-1 counts as a pseudogene. This CDR3 region has 17 residues. CDR3 coding DNA: TGTGCCAGCAGCAAAGGTGTAGGGACAGACTTCTCCTACGAGCAGTACTTC. This encodes CASSKGVGTDFSYEQYF.

This sequence joins TRBV28 and TRBJ2-7; a possible D gene is TRBD1 (6 bases). The germline V and J ends were trimmed by 6 bases and 7 bases, with 19 bases remaining between them. CDR3 length equals 14 residues. Germline V gene sequence: CDR1 MDHEN, CDR2 SYDVKM. The CDR3 sequence: CASSLDGTLREQYF. CDR3 bases: TGTGCCAGCAGCCTCGACGGGACATTGAGAGAGCAGTACTTC.

V gene TRBV29-1 combines with J gene TRBJ1-1, with 7 bases aligning to TRBD1. This CDR3 region has 14 residues. The junction had 6 bases not matched to a gene; V was cut back by 2 bases and J by 3 bases. From germline, CDR1 is SQVTM and CDR2 ANQGSEA. The CDR3 reads CSVELQGWDTEAFF. The CDR3 region has the DNA TGCAGCGTTGAACTACAGGGGTGGGACACTGAAGCTTTCTTT. The whole variable domain, remainder taken from reference TRBV29-1 and TRBJ1-1, is SAVISQKPSRDICQRGTSLTIQCQVDSQVTMMFWYRQQPGQSLTLIATANQGSEATYESGFVIDKFPISRPNLTFSTLTVSNMSPEDSSIYLCSVELQGWDTEAFFGQGTRLTVV.

This sequence joins TRBV15 and TRBJ2-1; TRBD1 matches 11 bases. CDR1 is LNHNV, CDR2 YYDKDF, per germline (reference sequence). The CDR3 runs to 15 residues. V was clipped by 5 bases and J by 9 bases; unmatched bases: 9. DNA of the CDR3: TGTGCCACCAGCTTGCGGGACAGGGGGACAGGTGAGCAGTTCTTC. Encoded protein: CATSLRDRGTGEQFF.

The gene calls are TRBV30 and TRBJ2-3, with D unresolved. The CDR3 runs 12 residues. CDR1 is GTSNPN, CDR2 SVGIG, per germline (reference sequence). Trimming stripped 0 bases from V and 9 bases from J, with 10 bases between. CDR3 protein: CAWSVSDSTQYF. In nucleotides, the CDR3 is TGTGCCTGGAGTGTATCCGACTCGACGCAGTATTTT.